The 25 T cell receptor beta chains reported below all come from one sample, sequenced in a study of T-cell reconstitution after alpha-beta-depleted transplantation in children (dated by TCRdb to about 2016). Taken with the paper, the label for treatment or condition translates to: allogeneic hematopoietic cell transplantation with graft depleted of TCRalphabeta T cells and CD19 B cells. Libraries were constructed by PCR. The sample was run on an Illumina HiSeq 2500. To normalize quantification of the TCRbeta repertoire, the TCR libraries were built with molecular barcoding that relied on unique molecular identifiers. The public reads were reanalyzed by TCRdb: fastp trimming at Q25, MiXCR alignment, in-frame beta chains only. A single entry per CDR3 protein holds the most common genes and DNA from its merged rows. A total of 440,000 or so distinct CDR3 sequences appear in this sample, roughly 43% of them only once. Around 29% of the sample is held by the ten biggest clonotypes.

The sequences come from PBMCs, collected before TCRalphabeta/CD19-depleted stem cell transplant. All receptors derive from a girl under 10 years old with aplastic anemia, due to receive a stem cell transplant.

This clonotype appeared many times. The chain employs TRBV12-3 or TRBV12-4 and TRBJ1-1; D is perhaps TRBD1 (5 bases). This CDR3 has 14 amino acids. V was pared by 1 base and J by 6 bases, with 12 bases between. CDR3 nucleotides: TGTGCCAGCAGTTTAGTGCGGGGGAAATCTGAAGCTTTCTTT. Translated: CASSLVRGKSEAFF.

This clonotype was counted between two and nine times. V is TRBV7-8 and J is TRBJ1-6, with 7 bases matching TRBD1. V shed 1 base and J 12 bases; nucleotides not matched to a gene: 0. This CDR3 has 12 residues. The germline gives CDR1 SGHVS, CDR2 FQNEAQ. This CDR3 is CASSLDRGPLHF. The CDR3, as DNA: TGTGCCAGCAGCTTAGACAGGGGACCCCTCCACTTT.

This clonotype has just a few counts. The gene calls are TRBV28 and TRBJ2-7; D gene unclear. From germline, CDR1 is MDHEN and CDR2 SYDVKM. Trimming took off 5 bases at V and 0 bases at J, with 11 bases between the two ends. CDR3 size: 14 residues. CDR3 nucleotides: TGTGCCAGCAGTCCCTTCGGCCCCTCCTACGAGCAGTACTTC. This sequence encodes CASSPFGPSYEQYF.

V usage is TRBV20-1 and J usage is TRBJ1-5; 9 nucleotides line up with TRBD1. The length of the CDR3 is 16 residues. J gave up 3 bases and V 6 bases, and 12 bases lay outside the gene matches. In germline, CDR1 is DFQATT, CDR2 SNEGSKA (reference sequence). CDR3 sequence: CSAHSVGTGLNQPQHF. In DNA form, the CDR3 reads TGCAGTGCCCACTCCGTCGGGACAGGGCTCAATCAGCCCCAGCATTTT.

This clonotype has at least ten counts. This rearrangement joins TRBV3-1 to TRBJ2-1; D is unclear. This CDR3 has 16 residues. Trimming took off 4 bases at V and 4 bases at J, with 17 bases between the two ends. Germline V lookup: CDR1 LGHDT, CDR2 YNNKEL (reference sequence). The CDR3 DNA follows: TGTGCCAGCAGCCCCGCCGCCTGGCCCCCGTACAATGAGCAGTTCTTC. This gives the protein CASSPAAWPPYNEQFF.

This clonotype appeared a few times. This chain connects TRBV27 to TRBJ2-1; D perhaps matches TRBD2 (5 bases). From germline, CDR1 is MNHEY and CDR2 SMNVEV (reference sequence). This CDR3 is built from 16 residues. Trimming removed 0 bases at V and 13 bases at J, with 22 bases between. Here the CDR3 reads CASSLSASASSYNQFF. CDR3 nucleotides: TGTGCCAGCAGTTTATCGGCCAGCGCTAGCTCCTACAATCAGTTCTTC.

The table lists this clonotype with a few counts. This chain connects TRBV7-3 to TRBJ2-1; a weak D match, TRBD2 (5 bases). From germline, CDR1 is SGHTA and CDR2 FQGTGA. The V and J ends lost 5 bases and 15 bases respectively, with 20 bases between them. The CDR3 has 13 amino acids. The CDR3 sequence is CASSLTVLDSLFF. The CDR3 nucleotides are TGTGCCAGCAGCCTTACGGTACTAGACTCACTGTTCTTC.

This chain uses TRBV20-1 with TRBJ2-5; D gene uncertain. V lost 0 bases and J lost 6, with 20 bases in between. CDR3 length equals 16 residues. Germline-derived CDR1 and CDR2 are DFQATT and SNEGSKA (reference sequence). The CDR3, as DNA: TGCAGTGCTAGAGATGGGAACGTTAAAGGAGTACAGACCCAGTACTTC. It translates to CSARDGNVKGVQTQYF.

The V and J genes are TRBV7-9 and TRBJ2-1; TRBD1 agrees at 10 bases. Germline lookup yields CDR1 SEHNR and CDR2 FQNEAQ (reference sequence). CDR3 size: 13 residues. The V gene end was trimmed by 9 bases and the J gene end by 8 bases; junction bases not matched to a gene: 7. This CDR3 reads CARWTGGGHEQFF. The CDR3, as DNA: TGTGCCAGATGGACAGGGGGTGGCCATGAGCAGTTCTTC.

The chain carries TRBV15 and TRBJ1-5; no clear D. V lost 3 bases and J lost 5, with 14 bases in between. CDR1 and CDR2 from the germline V gene are LNHNV and YYDKDF (reference sequence). This CDR3 has 15 residues. CDR3 region: CATSRWGREDQPQHF. The CDR3 bases are TGTGCCACCAGCAGGTGGGGTCGGGAGGATCAGCCCCAGCATTTT.

This rearrangement joins TRBV29-1 to TRBJ2-5, with D perhaps TRBD1 (6 bases). CDR1 and CDR2 from the germline V gene are SQVTM and ANQGSEA. The V gene lost 1 base and the J gene lost 0 bases, with 6 bases spanning the gap. This CDR3 is 13 amino acids long. The CDR3 nucleotides read TGCAGCGTTGAAGGGACAGACCAAGAGACCCAGTACTTC. Protein product: CSVEGTDQETQYF. Together with reference TRBV29-1 and TRBJ2-5, the CDR3 gives the full variable domain: SAVISQKPSRDICQRGTSLTIQCQVDSQVTMMFWYRQQPGQSLTLIATANQGSEATYESGFVIDKFPISRPNLTFSTLTVSNMSPEDSSIYLCSVEGTDQETQYFGPGTRLLVL.

V and J are TRBV20-1 and TRBJ1-2, with a possible D match to TRBD1 (6 bases). This CDR3 contains 13 residues. V was clipped by 6 bases and J by 4 bases, with 15 bases between them. Germline V lookup: CDR1 DFQATT, CDR2 SNEGSKA (reference sequence). The CDR3 DNA sequence: TGCAGTGCCGTTCCCGACAGGCTCTATGGCTACACCTTC. Its translation is CSAVPDRLYGYTF.

This clonotype was counted only a few times. The chain links TRBV5-1 to TRBJ1-1; TRBD1 matches 7 bases. The CDR3 loop spans 13 amino acids. The J segment lost 0 bases and the V segment lost 9 bases, leaving 5 bases of the junction unmatched. Per the germline V gene, CDR1 is SGHRS and CDR2 is YFSETQ. The CDR3 region has the DNA TGCGCCACCGGGACAGCCTTGAACACTGAAGCTTTCTTT. Its translation: CATGTALNTEAFF.

The sample holds a few counts of this clonotype. The chain combines TRBV12-3 or TRBV12-4 with TRBJ1-1, with 7 bases that match TRBD1. This CDR3 contains 14 residues. V shed 7 bases and J 4 bases; nucleotides not matched to a gene: 9. The CDR3 loop reads CASILRNRGTEAFF. The CDR3, as DNA: TGTGCCAGCATCCTCCGAAACAGGGGCACTGAAGCTTTCTTT.

This clonotype was detected a few times. The chain combines TRBV5-1 with TRBJ2-2; 8 bases are a match to TRBD2. CDR1 and CDR2 (germline): SGHRS, YFSETQ. The CDR3 consists of 15 residues. V gave up 3 bases and J gave up 1 base; unmatched junction bases: 2. CDR3 nucleotides: TGCGCCAGCAGCTGGGGACTAGGGAACACCGGGGAGCTGTTTTTT. As protein: CASSWGLGNTGELFF.

This chain connects TRBV6-1 to TRBJ2-7; D is unclear. The CDR3 is 13 amino acids. V was trimmed by 6 bases and J by 3 bases, leaving 12 bases between them. Germline CDR1 is MNHNS and CDR2 is SASEGT. The CDR3 bases are TGTGCCAGCAGCCCGGGCCACCGCTACGAGCAGTACTTC. It encodes CASSPGHRYEQYF.

The rearrangement links TRBV20-1 to TRBJ2-3, with TRBD2 identical over 11 bases. The CDR3 length is 14 residues. Germline-derived CDR1 and CDR2 are DFQATT and SNEGSKA (reference sequence). CDR3 bases: TGCAGGGACCCTAGCGGGAGGTGCACAGATACGCAGTATTTT. Its translation is CRDPSGRCTDTQYF.

This clonotype has a handful of counts. CDR3 nucleotide sequence: TGTGCCAGCAGCTTAGGCGGGCGGCCAGGGGGCGCCCAGGGAGGCGAGCAGTACTTC. Translating it yields CASSLGGRPGGAQGGEQYF. The chain combines TRBV7-8 with TRBJ2-7, with 8 bases identical to TRBD1. The CDR3 consists of 19 residues. The trim removed 1 base at V and 6 bases at J, leaving 20 bases unmatched. The germline CDR1 and CDR2 sequences are SGHVS and FQNEAQ. Together with reference TRBV7-8 and TRBJ2-7, the CDR3 gives the full variable domain: GAGVSQSPRYKVAKRGQDVALRCDPISGHVSLFWYQQALGQGPEFLTYFQNEAQLDKSGLPSDRFFAERPEGSVSTLKIQRTQQEDSAVYLCASSLGGRPGGAQGGEQYFGPGTRLTVT.

The chain couples TRBV5-1 to TRBJ1-6; TRBD1 is a possible D gene (5 bases). Germline loops: CDR1 SGHRS, CDR2 YFSETQ. The CDR3 runs 16 residues. With 4 bases removed from V and 10 bases from J, the gap between germline ends came to 21 bases. As DNA, the CDR3 is TGCGCCAGCAGCCCCTCAGGGAGTGATTGGGAATCACCCCTCCACTTT. Its translation: CASSPSGSDWESPLHF.

In its sample, this clonotype was seen once. The V and J genes are TRBV18 and TRBJ2-7, with D unresolved. V was clipped by 2 bases and J by 0 bases, with 5 bases between them. CDR1 and CDR2 from the germline V gene are KGHSH and LQKENI. The CDR3 has 13 amino acids. The CDR3 nucleotides are TGTGCCAGCTCACCAGTGAGCTCCTACGAGCAGTACTTC. Protein product: CASSPVSSYEQYF.

The V gene is TRBV5-1, the J gene TRBJ2-3, with 8 bases that match TRBD2. The germline V gene has CDR1 SGHRS and CDR2 YFSETQ. The J segment lost 4 bases and the V segment lost 4 bases, leaving 11 bases of the junction unmatched. This CDR3 has 16 amino acids. CDR3 in amino acids: CASSQWSPGGPDTQYF. CDR3 coding DNA: TGCGCCAGCAGCCAGTGGTCCCCGGGGGGGCCAGATACGCAGTATTTT. Together with reference TRBV5-1 and TRBJ2-3, the CDR3 gives the full variable domain: KAGVTQTPRYLIKTRGQQVTLSCSPISGHRSVSWYQQTPGQGLQFLFEYFSETQRNKGNFPGRFSGRQFSNSRSEMNVSTLELGDSALYLCASSQWSPGGPDTQYFGPGTRLTVL.

In its sample, this clonotype was seen a few times. The chain combines TRBV6-1 with TRBJ1-5; 8 positions match TRBD1. Germline assignment: CDR1 MNHNS and CDR2 SASEGT. The V and J ends lost 6 bases and 7 bases, in that order; junction bases with no gene match: 8. The CDR3 has 14 residues. The CDR3 DNA reads TGTGCCAGCAGACCTGACAGGGGAGTCCAGCCCCAGCATTTT. Its translation: CASRPDRGVQPQHF.

The chain uses TRBV10-3 and TRBJ1-1; 7 nucleotides align to TRBD1. With V trimmed by 11 bases and J by 0 bases, 6 bases remained unmatched. The CDR3 loop spans 13 amino acids. Germline lookup yields CDR1 ENHRY and CDR2 SYGVKD. CDR3 DNA sequence: TGTGCCTCAAACAGGGGCCTGAACACTGAAGCTTTCTTT. Translated: CASNRGLNTEAFF.

In this sample, this clonotype turned up a few times. The chain combines TRBV2 with TRBJ2-1; 9 nucleotides agree with TRBD2. The CDR3 sequence is 15 residues long. V shed 6 bases and J 3 bases; nucleotides not matched to a gene: 6. Germline V gene lookup returns CDR1 SNHLY and CDR2 FYNNEI. Here the CDR3 reads CASRAETSGYNEQFF. The CDR3 nucleotides read TGTGCCAGCAGGGCCGAGACTAGCGGCTACAATGAGCAGTTCTTC.

This clonotype occurred many times. This chain links TRBV5-1 with TRBJ2-2; 7 bases align to TRBD1. The length of the CDR3 is 14 residues. V was clipped by 3 bases and J by 6 bases; unmatched bases: 5. Germline CDR1 and CDR2: SGHRS and YFSETQ. In DNA, the CDR3 is TGCGCCAGCAGCTCGACAGGGCCCTCCGGGGAGCTGTTTTTT. It yields the protein CASSSTGPSGELFF. Looking up the rest from reference TRBV5-1 and TRBJ2-2 gives the full variable domain: KAGVTQTPRYLIKTRGQQVTLSCSPISGHRSVSWYQQTPGQGLQFLFEYFSETQRNKGNFPGRFSGRQFSNSRSEMNVSTLELGDSALYLCASSSTGPSGELFFGEGSRLTVL.